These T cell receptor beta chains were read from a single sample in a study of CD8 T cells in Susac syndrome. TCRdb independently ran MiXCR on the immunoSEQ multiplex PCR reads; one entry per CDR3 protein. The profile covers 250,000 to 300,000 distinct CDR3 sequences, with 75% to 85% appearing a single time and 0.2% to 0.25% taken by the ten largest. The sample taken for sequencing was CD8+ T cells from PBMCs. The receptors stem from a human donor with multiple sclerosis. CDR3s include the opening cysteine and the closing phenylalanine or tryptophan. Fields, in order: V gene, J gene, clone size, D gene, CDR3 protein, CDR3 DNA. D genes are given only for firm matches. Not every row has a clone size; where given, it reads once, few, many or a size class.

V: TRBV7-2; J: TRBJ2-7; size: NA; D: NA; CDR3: CASRFGLEQYF; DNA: TGTGCCAGCAGGTTCGGGCTCGAGCAGTACTTC
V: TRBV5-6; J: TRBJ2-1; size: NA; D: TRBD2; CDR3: CASSWGTSGSFNEQFF; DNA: TGTGCCAGCAGCTGGGGGACTAGCGGGAGTTTCAATGAGCAGTTCTTC
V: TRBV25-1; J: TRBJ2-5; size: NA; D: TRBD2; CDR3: CASSLASGFGETQYF; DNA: TGTGCCAGCAGTCTAGCTAGCGGCTTCGGGGAGACCCAGTACTTC
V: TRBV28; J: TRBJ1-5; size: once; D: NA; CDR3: CASSLRGFSNQPQHF; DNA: TGTGCCAGCAGCCTCAGGGGCTTTAGCAATCAGCCCCAGCATTTT
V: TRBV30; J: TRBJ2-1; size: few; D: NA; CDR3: CAWSMDSPNEQFF; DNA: TGTGCCTGGAGTATGGACTCCCCCAATGAGCAGTTCTTC
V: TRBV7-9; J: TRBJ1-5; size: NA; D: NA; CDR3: CASSGGDQPQHF; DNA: TGTGCCAGCAGCGGGGGTGATCAGCCCCAGCATTTT
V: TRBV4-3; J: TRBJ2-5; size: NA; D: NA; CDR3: CASSQDRGNRETQYF; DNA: TGCGCCAGCAGCCAGGACCGGGGGAATCGAGAGACCCAGTACTTC
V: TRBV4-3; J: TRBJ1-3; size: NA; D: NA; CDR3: CASSQVQADTIYF; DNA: TGCGCCAGCAGCCAAGTTCAAGCAGACACCATATATTTT
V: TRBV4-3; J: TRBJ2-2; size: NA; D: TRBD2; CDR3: CASSQDSREATGELFF; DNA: TGCGCCAGCAGCCAAGATTCCCGGGAGGCGACCGGGGAGCTGTTTTTT
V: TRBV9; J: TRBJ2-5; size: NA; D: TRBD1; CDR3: CASSVEDRAGETQYF; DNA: TGTGCCAGCAGCGTAGAAGACAGGGCGGGAGAGACCCAGTACTTC
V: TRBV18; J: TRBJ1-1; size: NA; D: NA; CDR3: CASSPWPTLSSAEAFF; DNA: TGTGCCAGCTCACCATGGCCTACATTGTCGAGCGCTGAAGCTTTCTTT
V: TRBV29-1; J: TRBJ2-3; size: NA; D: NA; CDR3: CTVVRRDESDTQYF; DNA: TGCACCGTTGTTCGGCGGGATGAGTCAGATACGCAGTATTTT
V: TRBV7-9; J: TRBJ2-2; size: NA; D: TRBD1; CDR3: CASWGDRLNTGELFF; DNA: TGTGCCAGCTGGGGGGACAGGCTGAACACCGGGGAGCTGTTTTTT
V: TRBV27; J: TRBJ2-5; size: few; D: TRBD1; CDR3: CASSERQGVQETQYF; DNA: TGTGCCAGCAGTGAACGACAGGGGGTCCAAGAGACCCAGTACTTC
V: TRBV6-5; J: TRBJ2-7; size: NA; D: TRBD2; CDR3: CASIAGAGLYEQYF; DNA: TGTGCCAGCATAGCGGGGGCAGGGCTGTACGAGCAGTACTTC
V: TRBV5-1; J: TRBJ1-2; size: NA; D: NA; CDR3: CASSLAAGNPYGYTF; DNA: TGCGCCAGCAGCTTGGCAGCAGGCAACCCCTATGGCTACACCTTC
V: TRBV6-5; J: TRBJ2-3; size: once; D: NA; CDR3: CASSYSRQELSDTQYF; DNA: TGTGCCAGCAGTTACTCGAGACAGGAGCTCTCAGATACGCAGTATTTT
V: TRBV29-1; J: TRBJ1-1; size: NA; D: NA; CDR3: CSALELLSEAFF; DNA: TGCAGCGCCTTGGAGCTGCTTAGCGAAGCTTTCTTT
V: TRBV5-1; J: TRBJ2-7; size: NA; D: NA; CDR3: CASSLAADEQYF; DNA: TGCGCCAGCAGCTTGGCGGCAGACGAGCAGTACTTC
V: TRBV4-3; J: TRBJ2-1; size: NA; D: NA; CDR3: CASSQGSAPRSYNEQFF; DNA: TGCGCCAGCAGCCAAGGATCGGCGCCCCGCTCCTACAATGAGCAGTTCTTC
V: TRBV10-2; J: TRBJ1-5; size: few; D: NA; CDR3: CASSDAGYNQPQHF; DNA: TGCGCCAGCAGTGATGCAGGGTACAATCAGCCCCAGCATTTT
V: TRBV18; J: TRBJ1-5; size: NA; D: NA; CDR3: CASSPPVRNQPQHF; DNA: TGTGCCAGCTCACCCCCTGTCCGCAATCAGCCCCAGCATTTT
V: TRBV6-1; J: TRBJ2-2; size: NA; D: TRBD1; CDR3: CASSTRDRGIGGELFF; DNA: TGTGCCAGCAGTACCCGGGACAGGGGAATCGGCGGGGAGCTGTTTTTT
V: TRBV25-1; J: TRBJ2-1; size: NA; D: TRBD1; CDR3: CASSDPDRSSYNEQFF; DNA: TGTGCCAGCAGTGACCCGGACAGGAGCTCCTACAATGAGCAGTTCTTC
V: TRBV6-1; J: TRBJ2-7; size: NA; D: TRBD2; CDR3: CASGTSGTLYEQYF; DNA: TGTGCCAGTGGGACTAGCGGGACCCTCTACGAGCAGTACTTC
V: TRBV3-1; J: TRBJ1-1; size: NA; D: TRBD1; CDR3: CASSLLSGTGQNTEAFF; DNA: TGTGCCAGCAGCCTCCTTTCCGGGACAGGGCAGAACACTGAAGCTTTCTTT
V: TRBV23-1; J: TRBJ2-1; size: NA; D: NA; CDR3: CASSPGEYRDNEQFF; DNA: TGCGCCAGCAGTCCGGGAGAATACCGGGACAATGAGCAGTTCTTC
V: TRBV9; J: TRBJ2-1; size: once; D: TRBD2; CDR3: CASSDGLAGGSSYNEQFF; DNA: TGTGCCAGCAGCGACGGACTAGCGGGAGGCTCCTCCTACAATGAGCAGTTCTTC
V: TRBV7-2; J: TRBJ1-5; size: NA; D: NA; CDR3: CASSLRGNRIQPQHF; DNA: TGTGCCAGCAGCTTAAGAGGGAATAGAATTCAGCCCCAGCATTTT
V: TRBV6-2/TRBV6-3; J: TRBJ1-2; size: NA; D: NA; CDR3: CASTLARNGYGYTF; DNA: TGTGCCAGCACCCTTGCCCGCAATGGCTATGGCTACACCTTC
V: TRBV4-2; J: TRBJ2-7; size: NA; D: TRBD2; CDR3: CASSQDQGREGRHEQYF; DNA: TGTGCCAGCAGCCAAGATCAGGGGCGGGAGGGCCGTCACGAGCAGTACTTC
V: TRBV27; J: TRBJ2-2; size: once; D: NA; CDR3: CASSLLAGELFF; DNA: TGTGCCAGCAGTTTATTGGCCGGGGAGCTGTTTTTT
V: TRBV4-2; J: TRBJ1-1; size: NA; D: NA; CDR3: CASSPVASNTEAFF; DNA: TGTGCCAGCAGCCCAGTGGCGAGTAACACTGAAGCTTTCTTT